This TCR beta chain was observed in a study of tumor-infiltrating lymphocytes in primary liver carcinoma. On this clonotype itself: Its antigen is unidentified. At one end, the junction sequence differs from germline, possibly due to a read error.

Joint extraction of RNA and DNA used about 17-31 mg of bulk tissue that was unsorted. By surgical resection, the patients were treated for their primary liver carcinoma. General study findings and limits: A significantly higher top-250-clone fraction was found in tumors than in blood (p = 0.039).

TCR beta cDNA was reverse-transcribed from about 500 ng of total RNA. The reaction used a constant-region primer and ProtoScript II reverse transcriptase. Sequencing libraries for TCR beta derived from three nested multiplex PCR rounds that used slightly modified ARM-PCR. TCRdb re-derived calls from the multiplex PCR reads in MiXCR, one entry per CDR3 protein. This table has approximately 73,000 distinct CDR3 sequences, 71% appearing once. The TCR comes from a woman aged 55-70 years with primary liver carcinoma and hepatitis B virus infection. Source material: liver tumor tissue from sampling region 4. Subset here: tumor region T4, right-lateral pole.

CDR3: CASSWDKGCTF. CDR3 sequence (DNA): TGTGCCAGCAGTTGGGACAAGGGCTGCACCTTC. The J gene is TRBJ1-2, the V gene TRBV6-6, with D possibly matching TRBD1 (6 bases). In germline, CDR1 is MNHNY, CDR2 SVGAGI (reference sequence). The CDR3 sequence is 11 residues long.